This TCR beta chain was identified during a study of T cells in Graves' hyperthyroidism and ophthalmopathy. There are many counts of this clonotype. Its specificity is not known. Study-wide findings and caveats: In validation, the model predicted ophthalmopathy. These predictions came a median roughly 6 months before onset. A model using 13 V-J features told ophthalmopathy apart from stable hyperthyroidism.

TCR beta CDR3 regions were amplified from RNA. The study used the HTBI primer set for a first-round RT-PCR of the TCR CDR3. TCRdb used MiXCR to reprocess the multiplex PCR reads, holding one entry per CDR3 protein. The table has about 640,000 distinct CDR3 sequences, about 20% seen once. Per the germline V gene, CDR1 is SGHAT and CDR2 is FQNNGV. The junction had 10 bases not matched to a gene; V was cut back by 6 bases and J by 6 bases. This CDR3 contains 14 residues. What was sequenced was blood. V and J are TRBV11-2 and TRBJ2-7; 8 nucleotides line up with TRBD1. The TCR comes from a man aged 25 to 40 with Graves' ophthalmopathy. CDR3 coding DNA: TGTGCCAGCAGACAACTAGGGACAGGCAGCGAGCAGTACTTC. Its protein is CASRQLGTGSEQYF.